This T cell receptor (beta chain) was identified in a study of blood T cells in healthy people across ages. V shed 5 bases and J shed 6 bases, with 10 bases lying between them. Germline V lookup: CDR1 SGHAT, CDR2 FQNNGV. This CDR3 has 12 amino acids. Only a few counts were recorded for this clonotype. Primers used in a second PCR of roughly 6 to 11 cycles were a sample-barcoded 5' primer and a J-beta primer mix. TCRdb passed the 5' RACE reads through MiXCR, listing each CDR3 protein once. The table records 450,000 to 600,000 distinct CDR3 sequences, 27% of them present only once. These same data were also listed under a study on T cells of mothers and their children.

This chain uses TRBV11-2 with TRBJ1-2; weak D call: TRBD1 (5 bases). The TCR sequence derives from a boy aged 2 to 10 in good health. Sequencing was performed on blood. This CDR3 reads CASSRSRDGYTF. DNA of the CDR3: TGTGCCAGCAGCCGTTCCAGGGATGGCTACACCTTC.